This T cell receptor (beta chain) was obtained from a study of cytomegalovirus exposure and HLA in healthy donors. Germline values: CDR1 SGHRS, CDR2 YFSETQ. The CDR3 covers 15 residues. Deletions cut 0 bases from V and 0 bases from J, with 7 bases between. The PCR made use of 60 Vbeta and 13 Jbeta primers. Using immunoSEQ multiplex PCR, the repertoire was profiled, and TCRdb retains in-frame clones only, with some absent. The sample gives more than 120,000 clones, approximately 80% of which show up once; 6.2% is in the top ten. The source of this sequence is a woman in her thirties or forties in good health and CMV-seropositive. The chain joins TRBV5-1 to TRBJ1-3; no reliable D call. The sequencing sample was made of PBMCs. The DNA for the CDR3 is TGCGCCAGCAGCTTGGACAGAGTCTCTGGAAACACCATATATTTT. Translated: CASSLDRVSGNTIYF.